This TCR beta chain was sequenced for a study of Graves' ophthalmopathy and Graves' hyperthyroidism. Beta-chain TCR CDR3 regions were amplified from RNA transcripts. HTBI primers were used in a first-round RT-PCR, which preceded a second-round multiplex PCR. TCRdb redid the calling of the multiplex PCR reads with MiXCR, one entry per CDR3 protein. The data show approximately 380,000 distinct CDR3 sequences, with more than 20% seen just once and 2.5% to 3.5% held by the top ten. The germline V gene has CDR1 SGHVS and CDR2 FQNEAQ. V gave up 8 bases and J gave up 3 bases, with 8 bases separating them. The CDR3 runs to 12 residues.

The V and J genes are TRBV7-8 and TRBJ1-5; D not certain. Sequenced: peripheral blood. This sequence originates from a woman aged 18-30 years with stable Graves' hyperthyroidism. As DNA, the CDR3 is TGTGCCAGCGCCGGCCCCAATCAGCCCCAGCATTTT. Its translation is CASAGPNQPQHF.